This T cell receptor beta chain was identified during a study of blood T cell repertoires in COVID-19. As for the study in general: The study drew acute and convalescent COVID-19 samples from the United States, Italy and Spain. In each case, the material was cDNA or gDNA derived from T cells, B-cell-depleted T cells, or PBMCs.

In the authors' methods: Amplification of reference gene primers was used by the study to estimate nucleated cell counts. Repertoires were generated with immunoSEQ multiplex PCR, while TCRdb's copy carries only in-frame clones and drops some. V and J calls and clone size come straight from that table; D and trimming were deduced from the DNA. The sample records about 110,000 clones, roughly nine tenths being singletons. This CDR3 has 15 residues. Germline CDR1 is SNHLY and CDR2 is FYNNEI. V lost 4 bases to trimming and J lost 0 bases, with 10 bases between them. The clonotype originates from a man in his forties with active or convalescent COVID-19. Material for sequencing was peripheral blood. The chain has TRBV2 and TRBJ2-1, with unresolved D. This chain's CDR3 is CASSVLRSSYNEQFF. The DNA for the CDR3 is TGTGCCAGCAGTGTCCTCCGGAGCTCCTACAATGAGCAGTTCTTC.